A single sample gave rise to the 27 T cell receptor beta chains below, sequenced in a study of T cell responses to AZD1222 COVID-19 vaccine. Assay used: immunoSEQ multiplex PCR; TCRdb lists only in-frame clones, some missing. The repertoire holds about 93,000 clones, with approximately 88% as singletons. Sequenced here: peripheral blood, sampled on day 0 of AZD1222 vaccination. Source of these receptors: an adult in good health.

The J gene is TRBJ2-6, the V gene TRBV3-1 (or the pseudogene TRBV3-2); D unclear. CDR1 LGHDT and CDR2 YNNKEL come from the germline V gene (reference sequence). V was clipped by 3 bases and J by 0 bases, with 3 bases between them. This CDR3 region has 14 residues. The CDR3 nucleotides read TGTGCCAGCAGCCATAGCTCTGGGGCCAACGTCCTGACTTTC. Its translation is CASSHSSGANVLTF.

CDR3 residues: CASRGGTWADTGELFF. In DNA form, the CDR3 reads TGTGCCAGCAGGGGCGGGACCTGGGCGGACACCGGGGAGCTGTTTTTT. The chain carries TRBV27 and TRBJ2-2; a weak D match, TRBD2 (6 bases). Germline CDR1 is MNHEY and CDR2 is SMNVEV (reference sequence). This CDR3 region has 16 residues. V lost 6 bases and J lost 3, with 17 bases in between.

The CDR3, as DNA: TGTGCCAGTAGTCGGGACACCTCTGGAAACACCATATATTTT. Its translation is CASSRDTSGNTIYF. V gene TRBV19 combines with J gene TRBJ1-3; a possible D gene is TRBD1 (6 bases). Trimming pared 5 bases from V and 0 bases from J, leaving 8 bases between. The germline V gene has CDR1 LNHDA and CDR2 SQIVND (reference sequence). This CDR3 is built from 14 residues.

The chain joins TRBV4-1 to TRBJ1-5; D gene ambiguous. Germline V CDR1 and CDR2: MGHRA, YSYEKL. V lost 3 bases, J lost 5 bases, and 8 bases lay in between. The CDR3 extends over 13 amino acids. This CDR3 reads CASSHSDYQPQHF. In DNA, the CDR3 is TGCGCCAGCAGCCACTCAGATTATCAGCCCCAGCATTTT.

The chain combines TRBV6-5 with TRBJ1-4; TRBD1 matches 7 bases. Germline assignment: CDR1 MNHEY and CDR2 SVGAGI. The V and J ends lost 7 bases and 7 bases, in that order; junction bases with no gene match: 9. The CDR3 has 14 amino acids. The DNA for the CDR3 is TGTGCCAGCAAGATAGGGGGCCCCGGTGAAAAACTGTTTTTT. Translated, it gives CASKIGGPGEKLFF.

The V call is TRBV13, the J call TRBJ2-1; D remains ambiguous. The CDR3 has 13 residues. V was trimmed by 0 bases and J by 8 bases, leaving 8 bases between them. Germline CDR1 PRHDT, CDR2 FYEKMQ (reference sequence). This chain's CDR3 is CASSLGGFDEQFF. The CDR3 DNA follows: TGTGCCAGCAGCTTAGGAGGGTTCGATGAGCAGTTCTTC.

The chain has TRBV6-5 and TRBJ1-1; D not resolved. There are 11 residues in the CDR3. V was trimmed by 6 bases and J by 9 bases, leaving 11 bases between them. Germline CDR1 is MNHEY and CDR2 is SVGAGI. CDR3 coding DNA: TGTGCCAGCAGATCCATTACCCAAGCTTTCTTT. Translating gives CASRSITQAFF.

The rearrangement links TRBV2 to TRBJ2-3; D perhaps matches TRBD1 (5 bases). V was shortened by 2 bases and J by 1 base, with 13 bases between the two germline ends. Per germline, CDR1 SNHLY and CDR2 FYNNEI. This CDR3 is built from 16 residues. CDR3 DNA: TGTGCCAGCAGTGAACTGCCAGGGCTAGGCACAGATACGCAGTATTTT. Encoded protein: CASSELPGLGTDTQYF.

This chain connects TRBV5-6 to TRBJ2-2, with 8 bases lining up with TRBD2. The CDR3 has 15 residues. Trimming cost V 0 bases and J 5 bases; bases outside gene matches: 3. The V gene's germline CDR1 is SGHDT and CDR2 YYEEEE. The CDR3 DNA sequence: TGTGCCAGCAGCTTGGTACAGCGGGGGACCGGGGAGCTGTTTTTT. Amino acid sequence: CASSLVQRGTGELFF.

The chain is built from TRBV6-5 and TRBJ1-1; D is unclear. The V gene's germline CDR1 is MNHEY and CDR2 SVGAGI. V was cut by 6 bases and J by 6 bases, with 8 bases left in between. The CDR3 sequence is 11 residues long. DNA for the CDR3: TGTGCCAGCAGGAGGGATTCTGAAGCTTTCTTT. Protein sequence: CASRRDSEAFF.

The rearrangement joins TRBV3-1 (or the pseudogene TRBV3-2) to TRBJ2-3; D remains unclear. Trimming stripped 2 bases from V and 6 bases from J, with 18 bases between. The germline V gene has CDR1 LGHDT and CDR2 YNNKEL (reference sequence). This CDR3 contains 16 residues. This CDR3 is CASSQYIPGNRDTQYF. The CDR3, as DNA: TGTGCCAGCAGCCAATATATTCCGGGTAATCGGGATACGCAGTATTTT.

V usage is TRBV19 and J usage is TRBJ1-1, with TRBD1 as a possible D gene (5 bases). Trimming took off 10 bases at V and 0 bases at J, with 27 bases between the two ends. The CDR3 has 18 residues. Germline lookup yields CDR1 LNHDA and CDR2 SQIVND (reference sequence). This chain's CDR3 is CATNPPFRPGQMNTEAFF. CDR3 DNA: TGTGCCACGAACCCCCCTTTTAGGCCGGGGCAAATGAACACTGAAGCTTTCTTT.

V is TRBV7-8 and J is TRBJ2-1, with D maybe TRBD1 (6 bases). CDR1 SGHVS and CDR2 FQNEAQ come from the germline V gene. V lost 10 bases and J 10 bases, leaving 17 bases between the germline ends. The CDR3 sequence is 12 residues long. CDR3 protein: CATTTGRGEQFF. For the CDR3, the DNA is TGTGCCACCACCACAGGGAGAGGCGAGCAGTTCTTC.

This chain joins TRBV12-3 or TRBV12-4 and TRBJ1-2, with D hard to call. This CDR3 spans 12 amino acids. Trimming stripped 1 base from V and 4 bases from J, with 4 bases between. Here the CDR3 reads CASSLDSYGYTF. The CDR3, as DNA: TGTGCCAGCAGTTTAGACAGCTATGGCTACACCTTC.

V and J are TRBV20-1 and TRBJ2-7; D tentatively reads TRBD1 or TRBD2 (6 bases each). This CDR3 has 14 residues. CDR1 is DFQATT, CDR2 SNEGSKA, per germline (reference sequence). The ends were cut back, 3 bases at V and 0 bases at J, with 12 bases in the middle. The DNA of the CDR3 is TGCAGTGCTAGTCGGGGGCCGGACTCCTACGAGCAGTACTTC. Residues: CSASRGPDSYEQYF.

This sequence joins TRBV7-9 and TRBJ2-3; no firm D call. V was pared by 5 bases and J by 2 bases, with 17 bases between. From germline, CDR1 is SEHNR and CDR2 FQNEAQ (reference sequence). This CDR3 region has 16 residues. The CDR3 region is CASSLRRIGFTDTQYF. The CDR3 DNA follows: TGTGCCAGCAGCCTTAGAAGGATAGGGTTCACAGATACGCAGTATTTT.

The chain recombines TRBV14 with TRBJ2-5; no definite D call. Germline-derived CDR1 and CDR2 are SGHDN and FVKESK. Trimming stripped 4 bases from V and 4 bases from J, with 16 bases between. The CDR3 covers 15 residues. CDR3: CASSPLEARRETQYF. The CDR3, as DNA: TGTGCCAGCAGCCCCCTCGAGGCTAGGCGAGAGACCCAGTACTTC.

This chain connects TRBV7-2 to TRBJ2-1, with 8 bases that match TRBD1. This CDR3 region has 17 residues. In germline, CDR1 is SGHTA, CDR2 FQGNSA. V was pared by 4 bases and J by 5 bases, with 13 bases of the junction left unmatched. The CDR3 bases are TGTGCCAGCAGCTCCCGGGTGAGGACAGGGTCCCACAATGAGCAGTTCTTC. Translation gives CASSSRVRTGSHNEQFF.

This clone has more than one count but fewer than ten. V gene TRBV6-6 combines with J gene TRBJ1-4, with 9 bases matching TRBD1. V lost 6 bases, J lost 4 bases, and 9 bases stayed unmatched. CDR1 MNHNY and CDR2 SVGAGI come from the germline V gene (reference sequence). CDR3 length: 16 residues. The CDR3 sequence: CASRGPSDRGNEKLFF. DNA for the CDR3: TGTGCCAGCAGAGGACCCTCGGACAGGGGTAATGAAAAACTGTTTTTT.

The chain has TRBV7-2 and TRBJ2-7; D might be TRBD1 or TRBD2, each matching 6 bases. The V and J ends lost 2 bases and 3 bases respectively, with 11 bases between them. Germline V gene data show CDR1 as SGHTA and CDR2 as FQGNSA. This CDR3 spans 14 amino acids. CDR3 amino acids: CASSLYRGLYEQYF. As DNA, the CDR3 is TGTGCCAGCAGCTTATATCGGGGGCTCTACGAGCAGTACTTC. Full variable domain (rest looked up from reference TRBV7-2 and TRBJ2-7): GAGVSQSPSNKVTEKGKDVELRCDPISGHTALYWYRQSLGQGLEFLIYFQGNSAPDKSGLPSDRFSAERTGGSVSTLTIQRTQQEDSAVYLCASSLYRGLYEQYFGPGTRLTVT.

The chain joins TRBV10-3 to TRBJ1-6; TRBD1 matches at 9 bases. In germline, CDR1 is ENHRY, CDR2 SYGVKD. The CDR3 totals 16 residues. Germline trimming cut 3 bases from V and 10 bases from J; bases unmatched to any gene: 10. CDR3 in DNA: TGTGCCATCAGTGACGCACAGGGGGCTCAACGATCACCCCTCCACTTT. This codes for CAISDAQGAQRSPLHF.

V usage is TRBV5-4 and J usage is TRBJ2-1; 8 bases align to TRBD2. Trimming at V came to 1 base and at J to 10 bases, leaving 10 bases not matched to a gene. This CDR3 is built from 15 residues. In germline, CDR1 is SGHNT, CDR2 YYREEE (reference sequence). The CDR3: CASSLKSGSFLEQFF. The CDR3 DNA is TGTGCCAGCAGCTTGAAGAGCGGGAGTTTTCTCGAGCAGTTCTTC.

This clone was counted only a few times. The gene calls are TRBV7-2 and TRBJ2-4, with D maybe TRBD1 (5 bases). Trimming took off 4 bases at V and 3 bases at J, with 16 bases between the two ends. The CDR3 totals 16 residues. Per germline, CDR1 SGHTA and CDR2 FQGNSA. The CDR3 protein is CASSSGQGLGKNIQYF. CDR3 in DNA: TGTGCCAGCAGCTCGGGCCAGGGATTGGGCAAAAACATTCAGTACTTC.

This clone occurred once. The genes are TRBV5-1 and TRBJ1-5, with D possibly matching TRBD1 (5 bases). The CDR3 sequence is 15 residues long. The ends were cut back, 0 bases at V and 0 bases at J, with 7 bases in the middle. Germline V gene data show CDR1 as SGHRS and CDR2 as YFSETQ. The CDR3 region is CASSLEGISNQPQHF. In DNA, the CDR3 is TGCGCCAGCAGCTTGGAGGGGATTAGCAATCAGCCCCAGCATTTT.

CDR3 nucleotides: TGTGCCAGCAGGGGGACCCTCAACTATGGCTACACCTTC. Protein: CASRGTLNYGYTF. The V gene is TRBV28, the J gene TRBJ1-2; D possibly corresponds to TRBD1 (5 bases). The CDR3 totals 13 residues. V gave up 6 bases and J gave up 2 bases, with 10 bases separating them. Per the germline V gene, CDR1 is MDHEN and CDR2 is SYDVKM.

The chain is built from TRBV7-6 and TRBJ2-7; D may match TRBD1 or TRBD2 (5 bases each). Trimming cost V 5 bases and J 0 bases, with 14 bases left between them. The CDR3 is 15 amino acids. Germline CDR1 SGHVS, CDR2 FNYEAQ. CDR3 amino acids: CASSGGEGSSYEQYF. CDR3 bases: TGTGCCAGCAGCGGGGGAGAGGGCTCCTCCTACGAGCAGTACTTC.

The V call is TRBV5-4, the J call TRBJ2-4; 7 nucleotides match TRBD1. In germline, CDR1 is SGHNT, CDR2 YYREEE (reference sequence). Trimming at V came to 3 bases and at J to 4 bases, leaving 7 bases not matched to a gene. CDR3 length: 15 amino acids. CDR3 loop: CASSWETGSKNIQYF. DNA for the CDR3: TGTGCCAGCAGCTGGGAGACAGGGTCGAAAAACATTCAGTACTTC.